The 27 T cell receptor beta chains below were found in one sample sequenced in a study of human T cells and chemical hapten exposure. Sample time point: patch test 1, 2 weeks after DPC sensitization. Treatment defined: therapeutic diphenylcyclopropenone sensitization with weekly scalp DPC. From the RACE reads, TCRdb called clonotypes with MiXCR, one entry per CDR3 protein. The sample has some 400,000 distinct CDR3 sequences; around 5% are singletons. This material consisted of whole blood, taken in connection with sensitization to the hapten diphenylcyclopropenone (DPC). The receptors here all came from a woman between 45 and 60 years old with alopecia areata. Some clones in this sample may be carry-over from other donors' samples.

In its sample, this clonotype was seen many times. This chain uses TRBV19 with TRBJ2-1, with 10 nucleotides matching TRBD1. The CDR3 has 19 amino acids. Germline V gene data show CDR1 as LNHDA and CDR2 as SQIVND (reference sequence). Trimming cost V 0 bases and J 5 bases; bases outside gene matches: 13. DNA of the CDR3: TGTGCCAGTAGTATAGATGGGGCTCCGGGACAGGGGATTAACAATGAGCAGTTCTTC. Protein sequence: CASSIDGAPGQGINNEQFF.

This clonotype appeared many times. This chain links TRBV7-9 with TRBJ2-5, with 7 bases identical to TRBD2. The germline CDR1 and CDR2 sequences are SEHNR and FQNEAQ (reference sequence). Trimming took 3 bases from V and 3 from J; bases not matched to a gene: 7. The CDR3 length is 15 residues. CDR3 sequence reads: CASSFKLAVEETQYF. The CDR3 DNA follows: TGTGCCAGCAGCTTTAAGCTAGCGGTAGAAGAGACCCAGTACTTC. The entire variable domain, with the rest obtained from reference TRBV7-9 and TRBJ2-5, is as follows: DTGVSQNPRHKITKRGQNVTFRCDPISEHNRLYWYRQTLGQGPEFLTYFQNEAQLEKSRLLSDRFSAERPKGSFSTLEIQRTEQGDSAMYLCASSFKLAVEETQYFGPGTRLLVL.

The rearrangement links TRBV27 to TRBJ1-4; D is unresolved. There are 17 residues in the CDR3. The V gene's germline CDR1 is MNHEY and CDR2 SMNVEV (reference sequence). With 2 bases removed from V and 8 bases from J, the gap between germline ends came to 21 bases. The CDR3 sequence is CASSLLSPKGMGEKLFF. For the CDR3, the DNA is TGTGCCAGCAGTTTACTATCCCCGAAGGGTATGGGGGAAAAACTGTTTTTT.

Notes on this clonotype: A much bigger clone sits one base away, suggesting this may be a read error. The V gene is TRBV28, the J gene TRBJ2-1, with 12 bases that match TRBD2. Germline V gene lookup returns CDR1 MDHEN and CDR2 SYDVKM. The length of the CDR3 is 16 residues. In nucleotides, the CDR3 is TGTGCCAGTTTCCCGACTAGCGGGAGTAGATACAATGTGCAGTTCTTC. Its protein product is CASFPTSGSRYNVQFF. Full variable domain (remainder filled in from reference TRBV28 and TRBJ2-1): DVKVTQSSRYLVKRTGEKVFLECVQDMDHENMFWYRQDPGLGLRLIYFSYDVKMKEKGDIPEGYSVSREKKERFSLILESASTNQTSMYLCASFPTSGSRYNVQFFGPGTRLTVL.

The V and J genes are TRBV12-3 or TRBV12-4 and TRBJ1-5; the D is unclear. The CDR3 consists of 14 residues. V was pared by 7 bases and J by 5 bases, with 15 bases between. The CDR3 sequence: CASTPGPGDQPQHF. The CDR3 coding sequence is TGTGCCAGCACCCCGGGCCCGGGAGATCAGCCCCAGCATTTT.

This sequence joins TRBV20-1 and TRBJ1-5; D is uncertain. The germline V gene has CDR1 DFQATT and CDR2 SNEGSKA (reference sequence). The CDR3 is 13 amino acids. Trimming took off 5 bases at V and 7 bases at J, with 15 bases between the two ends. This CDR3 is CSALDGTRQPQHF. In DNA form, the CDR3 reads TGCAGTGCTCTGGACGGTACGAGGCAGCCCCAGCATTTT.

J is TRBJ2-3 and V is TRBV12-3 or TRBV12-4; TRBD1 agrees at 7 bases. The CDR3 has 14 residues. Trimming at V came to 5 bases and at J to 4 bases, leaving 6 bases not matched to a gene. CDR3 residues: CASSPGTDADTQYF. The CDR3, as DNA: TGTGCCAGCAGTCCCGGGACAGACGCAGATACGCAGTATTTT.

The V gene is TRBV20-1, the J gene TRBJ1-5, with D unclear. The CDR3 is made up of 14 amino acids. V lost 1 base and J 7 bases, leaving 14 bases between the germline ends. Germline V gives CDR1 DFQATT, CDR2 SNEGSKA (reference sequence). CDR3 amino acids: CSARAGREGQPQHF. The CDR3 nucleotides read TGCAGTGCTAGAGCGGGCCGGGAAGGGCAGCCCCAGCATTTT.

This clonotype was seen ten or more times. This chain uses TRBV28 with TRBJ2-1; TRBD2 is a possible D gene (6 bases). CDR1 MDHEN and CDR2 SYDVKM come from the germline V gene. The V gene lost 3 bases and the J gene lost 15 bases, with 12 bases spanning the gap. The CDR3 runs 11 residues. The DNA for the CDR3 is TGTGCCAGCAGTTTGGGAGGACACCCGTTCTTC. Its protein is CASSLGGHPFF.

This clonotype was seen repeatedly, ten times or more. The rearrangement joins TRBV20-1 to TRBJ2-7; D is possibly TRBD1 (8 bases). The CDR3 has 15 amino acids. Per the germline V gene, CDR1 is DFQATT and CDR2 is SNEGSKA (reference sequence). Trimming pared 3 bases from V and 1 base from J, leaving 16 bases between. CDR3 in amino acids: CSARRGTGISYEQYF. Here the CDR3 DNA reads TGCAGTGCTAGGCGGGGGACAGGAATTTCCTACGAGCAGTACTTC.

The V and J genes are TRBV5-1 and TRBJ2-5; D might be TRBD2 (5 bases). Germline CDR1 SGHRS, CDR2 YFSETQ. V was pared by 5 bases and J by 1 base, with 9 bases between. The CDR3 runs 13 residues. Here the CDR3 DNA reads TGCGCCAGCAGGAGGGTCGGCCAAGAGACCCAGTACTTC. As protein: CASRRVGQETQYF.

This clonotype was counted at least ten times. This chain joins TRBV12-3 or TRBV12-4 and TRBJ2-1; 10 bases align to TRBD1. Germline trimming cut 7 bases from V and 6 bases from J; bases unmatched to any gene: 6. The CDR3 runs 14 residues. Here the CDR3 DNA reads TGTGCCAGCACCCTGGGGGACAGGGGCAATGAGCAGTTCTTC. Translating it yields CASTLGDRGNEQFF.

This clonotype came up many times. The chain is built from TRBV6-5 and TRBJ1-3; possible D gene TRBD1, 5 bases. V lost 6 bases and J 0 bases, leaving 18 bases between the germline ends. The germline V gene encodes CDR1 MNHEY and CDR2 SVGAGI. The CDR3 contains 17 residues. In DNA form, the CDR3 reads TGTGCCAGCAGCCCCAGTCACTGGGACCGCTCTGGAAACACCATATATTTT. Protein: CASSPSHWDRSGNTIYF.

This clonotype was seen ten or more times. The rearrangement links TRBV5-1 to TRBJ2-3; 8 bases fit TRBD2. CDR1 is SGHRS and CDR2 is YFSETQ in the germline V gene. V was pared by 2 bases and J by 4 bases, with 6 bases of the junction left unmatched. The CDR3 runs to 15 residues. The CDR3 sequence is CASSFYGGAADTQYF. The CDR3 DNA sequence: TGCGCCAGCAGCTTTTACGGGGGGGCTGCAGATACGCAGTATTTT. Filled out from reference TRBV5-1 and TRBJ2-3, the complete variable domain reads KAGVTQTPRYLIKTRGQQVTLSCSPISGHRSVSWYQQTPGQGLQFLFEYFSETQRNKGNFPGRFSGRQFSNSRSEMNVSTLELGDSALYLCASSFYGGAADTQYFGPGTRLTVL.

This clonotype was detected ten times or more. The chain joins TRBV29-1 to TRBJ1-4; no definite D call. Germline CDR1 reads SQVTM; CDR2 reads ANQGSEA. The CDR3 is 12 residues long. The ends were cut back, 7 bases at V and 3 bases at J, with 9 bases in the middle. The CDR3, as DNA: TGCAGCGCGGAAGGAGCTAATGAAAAACTGTTTTTT. The encoded protein is CSAEGANEKLFF.

The sample holds a few counts of this clonotype. This sequence joins TRBV7-2 and TRBJ1-6; D uncertain. CDR1 and CDR2 (germline): SGHTA, FQGNSA. The CDR3 covers 15 residues. V was shortened by 4 bases and J by 13 bases, with 20 bases between the two germline ends. The CDR3 here is CASSSREASQPPLHF. CDR3 in DNA: TGTGCCAGCAGCTCCCGTGAGGCGTCTCAACCGCCCCTCCACTTT.

This clonotype came up a few times. The rearrangement joins TRBV6-1 to TRBJ1-3; no clear D. The CDR3 extends over 16 amino acids. In germline, CDR1 is MNHNS, CDR2 SASEGT. V was clipped by 0 bases and J by 0 bases, with 9 bases between them. CDR3 residues: CASSEAYEPSGNTIYF. In DNA, the CDR3 is TGTGCCAGCAGTGAAGCATACGAGCCCTCTGGAAACACCATATATTTT.

This clonotype was seen at least ten times. The chain has TRBV7-2 and TRBJ2-5; D remains ambiguous. V was shortened by 1 base and J by 5 bases, with 17 bases between the two germline ends. CDR1 SGHTA and CDR2 FQGNSA come from the germline V gene. The CDR3 is made up of 16 amino acids. Written as DNA, the CDR3 is TGTGCCAGCAGCTTAGGGGCCTCCGGACCGCCGGAGACCCAGTACTTC. Residues: CASSLGASGPPETQYF.

J is TRBJ2-3 and V is TRBV9, with D hard to call. The V and J ends lost 1 base and 4 bases respectively, with 10 bases between them. Germline V lookup: CDR1 SGDLS, CDR2 YYNGEE. The CDR3 is 14 residues long. CDR3 amino acids: CASSVPPAADTQYF. Here the CDR3 DNA reads TGTGCCAGCAGCGTACCCCCCGCCGCAGATACGCAGTATTTT.

This clonotype was found many times. The rearrangement uses TRBV4-3 and TRBJ1-1; no definite D call. There are 13 residues in the CDR3. V was shortened by 3 bases and J by 10 bases, with 15 bases between the two germline ends. The germline V gene has CDR1 LGHNA and CDR2 YSLEER. The CDR3 region is CASSQDPKDRAFF. In nucleotides, the CDR3 is TGCGCCAGCAGCCAGGACCCTAAGGATCGAGCTTTCTTT.

The chain couples TRBV5-1 to TRBJ2-1; 7 nucleotides agree with TRBD1. The ends lost 2 bases at V and 10 bases at J; junction bases unmatched: 9. CDR1 and CDR2 from the germline V gene are SGHRS and YFSETQ. This CDR3 comprises 14 residues. CDR3 protein: CASSFDWPGGEQFF. As DNA, the CDR3 is TGCGCCAGCAGCTTCGATTGGCCAGGGGGAGAGCAGTTCTTC. The whole variable domain, remainder taken from reference TRBV5-1 and TRBJ2-1, is KAGVTQTPRYLIKTRGQQVTLSCSPISGHRSVSWYQQTPGQGLQFLFEYFSETQRNKGNFPGRFSGRQFSNSRSEMNVSTLELGDSALYLCASSFDWPGGEQFFGPGTRLTVL.

In this sample, this clonotype turned up a few times. The chain uses TRBV7-2 and TRBJ2-2; 9 bases line up with TRBD1. This CDR3 is 18 amino acids long. The ends lost 4 bases at V and 4 bases at J; junction bases unmatched: 13. Per the germline V gene, CDR1 is SGHTA and CDR2 is FQGNSA. For the CDR3, the DNA is TGTGCCAGCAGCTCCCCCCGGGCCGGGACAGGGTTCACCGGGGAGCTGTTTTTT. It is translated as CASSSPRAGTGFTGELFF.

The J gene is TRBJ1-5, the V gene TRBV18, with 7 bases aligning to TRBD1. The CDR3 loop spans 14 amino acids. With 6 bases clipped from V and 6 bases from J, the junction kept 8 bases outside the gene matches. Germline loops: CDR1 KGHSH, CDR2 LQKENI. The CDR3 loop is CASSPDRAVQPQHF. CDR3 in DNA: TGTGCCAGCTCGCCCGACAGGGCGGTTCAGCCCCAGCATTTT.

This sequence joins TRBV3-1 and TRBJ2-1, with 9 positions matching TRBD2. V shed 4 bases, J shed 9 bases, and the junction held 13 bases outside the gene matches. CDR1 LGHDT and CDR2 YNNKEL come from the germline V gene (reference sequence). This CDR3 spans 16 amino acids. The chain's CDR3 is CASSPRGSGSFGEQFF. The CDR3 bases are TGTGCCAGCAGCCCCCGGGGTAGCGGGAGTTTTGGTGAGCAGTTCTTC.

This clonotype has only a few counts. The chain carries TRBV6-5 and TRBJ2-1; D unresolved. V lost 4 bases and J lost 10, with 17 bases in between. Looked up from germline, CDR1 is MNHEY and CDR2 is SVGAGI. This CDR3 is 14 amino acids long. The CDR3 protein is CASSSSLGRREQFF. DNA for the CDR3: TGTGCCAGCAGTTCAAGTTTGGGCCGTCGGGAGCAGTTCTTC.

The J gene is TRBJ2-2, the V gene TRBV20-1; perhaps TRBD2 as D (7 bases). Trimming left V 6 bases short and J 4 bases short, with 15 bases between. CDR1 is DFQATT, CDR2 SNEGSKA, per germline (reference sequence). The CDR3 runs 14 residues. CDR3 loop: CSARRGAGTGELFF. The DNA of the CDR3 is TGCAGTGCGAGACGGGGGGCAGGCACCGGGGAGCTGTTTTTT.

The chain is built from TRBV11-2 and TRBJ2-1, with TRBD2 matching 8 bases. The V gene end was trimmed by 4 bases and the J gene end by 4 bases; junction bases not matched to a gene: 6. Germline lookup yields CDR1 SGHAT and CDR2 FQNNGV. The CDR3 is 15 amino acids. The CDR3, as DNA: TGTGCCAGCAGCTCTCCGGGACTAGGTTACAATGAGCAGTTCTTC. Translated: CASSSPGLGYNEQFF.